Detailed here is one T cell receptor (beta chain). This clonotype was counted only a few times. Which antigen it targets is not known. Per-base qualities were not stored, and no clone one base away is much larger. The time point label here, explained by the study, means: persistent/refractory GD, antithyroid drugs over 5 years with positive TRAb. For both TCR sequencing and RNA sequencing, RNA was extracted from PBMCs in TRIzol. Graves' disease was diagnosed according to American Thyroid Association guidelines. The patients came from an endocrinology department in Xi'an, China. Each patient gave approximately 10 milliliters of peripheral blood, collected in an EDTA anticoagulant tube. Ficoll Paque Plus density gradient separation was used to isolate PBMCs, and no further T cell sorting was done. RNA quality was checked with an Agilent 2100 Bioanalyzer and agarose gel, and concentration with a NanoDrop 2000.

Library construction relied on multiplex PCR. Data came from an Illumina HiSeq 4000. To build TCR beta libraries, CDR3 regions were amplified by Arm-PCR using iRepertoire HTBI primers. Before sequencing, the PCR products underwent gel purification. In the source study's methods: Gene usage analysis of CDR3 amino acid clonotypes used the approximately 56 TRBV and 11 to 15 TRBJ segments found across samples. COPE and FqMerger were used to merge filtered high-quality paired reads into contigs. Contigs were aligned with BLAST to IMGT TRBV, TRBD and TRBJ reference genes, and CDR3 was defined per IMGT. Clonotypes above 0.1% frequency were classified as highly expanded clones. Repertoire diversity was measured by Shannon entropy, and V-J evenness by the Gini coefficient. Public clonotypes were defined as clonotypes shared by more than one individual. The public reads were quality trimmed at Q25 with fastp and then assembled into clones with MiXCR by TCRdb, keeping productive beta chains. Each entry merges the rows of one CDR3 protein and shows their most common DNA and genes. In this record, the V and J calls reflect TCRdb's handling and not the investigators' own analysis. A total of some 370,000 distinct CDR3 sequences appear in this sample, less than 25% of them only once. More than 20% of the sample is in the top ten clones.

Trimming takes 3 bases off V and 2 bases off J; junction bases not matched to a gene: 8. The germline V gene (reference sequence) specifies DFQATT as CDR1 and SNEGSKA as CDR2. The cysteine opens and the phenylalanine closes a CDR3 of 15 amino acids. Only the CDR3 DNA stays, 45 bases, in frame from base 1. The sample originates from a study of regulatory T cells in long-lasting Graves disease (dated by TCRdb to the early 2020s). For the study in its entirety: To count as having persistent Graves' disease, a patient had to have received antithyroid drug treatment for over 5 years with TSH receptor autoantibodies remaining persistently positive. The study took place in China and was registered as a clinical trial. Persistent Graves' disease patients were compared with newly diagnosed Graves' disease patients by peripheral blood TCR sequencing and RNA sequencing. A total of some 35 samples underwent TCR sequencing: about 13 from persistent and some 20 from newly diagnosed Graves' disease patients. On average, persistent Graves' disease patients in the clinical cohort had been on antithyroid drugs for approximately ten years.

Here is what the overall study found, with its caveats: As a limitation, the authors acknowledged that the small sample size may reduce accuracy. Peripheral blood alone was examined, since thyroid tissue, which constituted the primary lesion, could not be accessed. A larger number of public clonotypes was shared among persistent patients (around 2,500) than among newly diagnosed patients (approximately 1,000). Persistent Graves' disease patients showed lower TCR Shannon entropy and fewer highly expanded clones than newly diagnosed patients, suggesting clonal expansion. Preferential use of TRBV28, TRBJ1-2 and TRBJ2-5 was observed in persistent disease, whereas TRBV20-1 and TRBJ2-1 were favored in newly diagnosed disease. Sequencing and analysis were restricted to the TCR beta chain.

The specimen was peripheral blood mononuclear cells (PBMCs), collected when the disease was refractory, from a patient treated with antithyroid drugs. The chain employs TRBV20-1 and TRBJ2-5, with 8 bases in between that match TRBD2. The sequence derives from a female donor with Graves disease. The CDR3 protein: CSASEDSGTQETQYF. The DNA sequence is TGCAGTGCTAGTGAGGATAGCGGGACACAAGAGACCCAGTACTTC.